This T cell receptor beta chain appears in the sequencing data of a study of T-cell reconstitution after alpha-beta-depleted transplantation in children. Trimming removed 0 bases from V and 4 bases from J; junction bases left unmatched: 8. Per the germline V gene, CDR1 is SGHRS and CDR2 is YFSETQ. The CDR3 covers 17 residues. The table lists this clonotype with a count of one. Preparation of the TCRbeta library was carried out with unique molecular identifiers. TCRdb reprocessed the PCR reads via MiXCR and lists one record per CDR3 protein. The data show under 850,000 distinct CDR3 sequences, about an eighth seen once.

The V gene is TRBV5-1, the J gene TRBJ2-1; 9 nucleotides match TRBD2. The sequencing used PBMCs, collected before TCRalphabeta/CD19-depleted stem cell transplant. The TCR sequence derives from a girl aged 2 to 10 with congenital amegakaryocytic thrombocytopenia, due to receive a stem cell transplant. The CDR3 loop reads CASSLDPRREGYNEQFF. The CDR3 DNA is TGCGCCAGCAGCTTGGACCCCCGGCGGGAGGGGTACAATGAGCAGTTCTTC. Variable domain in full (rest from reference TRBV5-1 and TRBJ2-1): KAGVTQTPRYLIKTRGQQVTLSCSPISGHRSVSWYQQTPGQGLQFLFEYFSETQRNKGNFPGRFSGRQFSNSRSEMNVSTLELGDSALYLCASSLDPRREGYNEQFFGPGTRLTVL.